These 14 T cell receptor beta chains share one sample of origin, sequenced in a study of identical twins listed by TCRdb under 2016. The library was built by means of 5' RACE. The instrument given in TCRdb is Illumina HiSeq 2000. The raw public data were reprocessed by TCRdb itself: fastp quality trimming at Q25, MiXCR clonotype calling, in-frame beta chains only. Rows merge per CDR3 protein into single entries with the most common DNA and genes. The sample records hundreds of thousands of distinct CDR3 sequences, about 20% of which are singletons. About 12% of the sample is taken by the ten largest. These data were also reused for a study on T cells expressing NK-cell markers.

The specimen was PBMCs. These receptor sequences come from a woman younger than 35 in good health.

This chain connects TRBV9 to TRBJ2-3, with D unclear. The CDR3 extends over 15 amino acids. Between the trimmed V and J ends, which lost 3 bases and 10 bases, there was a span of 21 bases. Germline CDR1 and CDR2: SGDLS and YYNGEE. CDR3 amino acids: CASSAVSRNSSPQYF. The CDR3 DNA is TGTGCCAGCAGCGCCGTCTCTCGGAATAGTTCGCCGCAGTATTTT.

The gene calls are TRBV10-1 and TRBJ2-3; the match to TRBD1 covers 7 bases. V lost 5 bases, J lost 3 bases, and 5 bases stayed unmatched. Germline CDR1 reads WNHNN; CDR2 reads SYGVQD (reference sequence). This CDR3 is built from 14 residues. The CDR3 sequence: CASSKNRGTDTQYF. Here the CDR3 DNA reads TGCGCCAGCAGTAAGAACAGGGGTACAGATACGCAGTATTTT.

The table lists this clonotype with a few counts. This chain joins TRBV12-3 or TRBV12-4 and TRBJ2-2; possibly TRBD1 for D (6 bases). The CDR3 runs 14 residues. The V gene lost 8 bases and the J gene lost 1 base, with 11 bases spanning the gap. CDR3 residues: CASDDRWNTGELFF. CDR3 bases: TGTGCCAGCGACGACAGGTGGAACACCGGGGAGCTGTTTTTT.

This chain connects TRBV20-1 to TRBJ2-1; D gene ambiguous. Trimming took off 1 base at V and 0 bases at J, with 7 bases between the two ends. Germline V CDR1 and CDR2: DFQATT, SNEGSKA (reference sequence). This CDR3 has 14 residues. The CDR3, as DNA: TGCAGTGCTAGAGTTGCAAGCTCCTACAATGAGCAGTTCTTC. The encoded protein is CSARVASSYNEQFF.

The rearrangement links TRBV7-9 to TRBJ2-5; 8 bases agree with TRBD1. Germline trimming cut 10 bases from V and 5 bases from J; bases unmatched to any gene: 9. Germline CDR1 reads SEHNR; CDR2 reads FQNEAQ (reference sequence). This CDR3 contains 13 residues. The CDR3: CATEGQAGETQYF. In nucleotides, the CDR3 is TGTGCCACAGAGGGACAGGCGGGCGAGACCCAGTACTTC.

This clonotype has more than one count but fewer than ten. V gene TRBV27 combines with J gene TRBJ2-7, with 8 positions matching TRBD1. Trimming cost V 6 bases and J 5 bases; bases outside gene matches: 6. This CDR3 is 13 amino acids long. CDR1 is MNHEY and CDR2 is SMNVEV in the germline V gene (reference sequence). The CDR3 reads CASRRQGIDEQYF. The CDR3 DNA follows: TGTGCCAGCAGGAGACAGGGGATCGACGAGCAGTACTTC.

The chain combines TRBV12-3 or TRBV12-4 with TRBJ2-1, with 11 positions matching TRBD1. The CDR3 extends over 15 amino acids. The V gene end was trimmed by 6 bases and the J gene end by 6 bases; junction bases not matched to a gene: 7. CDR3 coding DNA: TGTGCCAGCAGGGCTACCGGGACAGGGGGCAATGAGCAGTTCTTC. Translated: CASRATGTGGNEQFF.

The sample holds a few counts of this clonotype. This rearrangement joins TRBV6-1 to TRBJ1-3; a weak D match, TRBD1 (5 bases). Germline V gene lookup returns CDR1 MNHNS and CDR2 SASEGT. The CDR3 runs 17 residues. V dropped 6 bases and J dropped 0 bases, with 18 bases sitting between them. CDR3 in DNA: TGTGCCAGCAGCCTGACCCGGGACCTGTACTCTGGAAACACCATATATTTT. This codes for CASSLTRDLYSGNTIYF.

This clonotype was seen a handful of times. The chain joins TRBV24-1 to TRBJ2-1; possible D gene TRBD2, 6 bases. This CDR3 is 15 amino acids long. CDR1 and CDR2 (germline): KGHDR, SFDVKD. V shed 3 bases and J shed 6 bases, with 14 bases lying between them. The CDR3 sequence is CATSDPTSSPNEQFF. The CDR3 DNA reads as TGTGCCACCAGTGATCCGACTAGTTCACCCAATGAGCAGTTCTTC.

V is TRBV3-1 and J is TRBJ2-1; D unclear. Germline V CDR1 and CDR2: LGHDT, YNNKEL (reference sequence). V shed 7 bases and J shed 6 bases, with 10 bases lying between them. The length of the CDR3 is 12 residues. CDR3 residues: CASTFMGNEQFF. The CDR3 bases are TGTGCCAGCACCTTTATGGGCAATGAGCAGTTCTTC.

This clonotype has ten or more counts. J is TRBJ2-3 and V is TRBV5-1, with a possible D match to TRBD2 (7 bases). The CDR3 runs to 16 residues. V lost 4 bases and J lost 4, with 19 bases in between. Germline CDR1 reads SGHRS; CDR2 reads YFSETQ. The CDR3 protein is CASSASVGGASDTQYF. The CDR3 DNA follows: TGCGCCAGCAGCGCTTCAGTAGGGGGGGCATCAGATACGCAGTATTTT.

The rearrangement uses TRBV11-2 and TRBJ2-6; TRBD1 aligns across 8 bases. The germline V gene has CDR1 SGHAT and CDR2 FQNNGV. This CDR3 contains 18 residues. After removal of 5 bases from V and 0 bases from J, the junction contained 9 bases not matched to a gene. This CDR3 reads CASSLRTGTLSGANVLTF. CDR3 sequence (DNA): TGTGCCAGCAGCCTACGGACAGGGACCCTCTCTGGGGCCAACGTCCTGACTTTC.

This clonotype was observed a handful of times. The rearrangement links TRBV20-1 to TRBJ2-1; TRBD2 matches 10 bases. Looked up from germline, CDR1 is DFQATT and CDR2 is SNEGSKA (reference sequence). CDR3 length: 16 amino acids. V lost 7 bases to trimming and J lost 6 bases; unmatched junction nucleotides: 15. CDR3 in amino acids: CSGSPGTSDPGNEQFF. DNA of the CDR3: TGCAGTGGTTCCCCCGGGACTAGCGACCCAGGCAATGAGCAGTTCTTC.

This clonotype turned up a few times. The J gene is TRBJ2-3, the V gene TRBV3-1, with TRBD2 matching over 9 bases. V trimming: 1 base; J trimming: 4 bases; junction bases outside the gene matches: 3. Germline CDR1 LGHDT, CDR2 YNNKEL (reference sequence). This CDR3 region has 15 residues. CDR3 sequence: CASSQVERGADTQYF. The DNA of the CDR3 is TGTGCCAGCAGCCAAGTTGAGCGGGGGGCAGATACGCAGTATTTT.